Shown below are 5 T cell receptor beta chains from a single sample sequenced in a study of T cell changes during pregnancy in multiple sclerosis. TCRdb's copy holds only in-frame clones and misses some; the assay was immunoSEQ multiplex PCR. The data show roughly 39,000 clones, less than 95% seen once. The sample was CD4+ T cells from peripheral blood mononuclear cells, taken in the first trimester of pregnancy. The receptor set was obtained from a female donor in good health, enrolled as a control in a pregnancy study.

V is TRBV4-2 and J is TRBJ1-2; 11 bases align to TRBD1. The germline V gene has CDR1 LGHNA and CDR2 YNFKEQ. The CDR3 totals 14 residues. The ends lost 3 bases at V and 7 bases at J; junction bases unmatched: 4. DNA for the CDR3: TGTGCCAGCAGCCATTTTGGACAGGGGGCTGGCTACACCTTC. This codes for CASSHFGQGAGYTF.

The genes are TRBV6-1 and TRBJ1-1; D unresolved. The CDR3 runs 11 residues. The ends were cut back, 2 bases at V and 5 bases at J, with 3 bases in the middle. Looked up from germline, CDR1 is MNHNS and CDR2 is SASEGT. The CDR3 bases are TGTGCCAGCAGTGAACTAACTGAAGCTTTCTTT. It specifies CASSELTEAFF.

CDR3 nucleotide sequence: TGTGCCAGCAGCTTAGCGGTCGGGGGGGCGGAGGGGACCCAGTACTTC. This sequence encodes CASSLAVGGAEGTQYF. The V call is TRBV7-2, the J call TRBJ2-5, with 8 nucleotides matching TRBD2. The J segment lost 7 bases and the V segment lost 0 bases, leaving 10 bases of the junction unmatched. The germline V gene has CDR1 SGHTA and CDR2 FQGNSA. The CDR3 has 16 amino acids.

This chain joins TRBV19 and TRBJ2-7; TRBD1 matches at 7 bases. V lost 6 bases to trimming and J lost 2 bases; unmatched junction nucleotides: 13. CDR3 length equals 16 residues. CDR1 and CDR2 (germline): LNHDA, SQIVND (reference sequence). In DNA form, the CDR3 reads TGTGCCAGTAGGAGATCCACCCAGGGACAGCCCTACGAGCAGTACTTC. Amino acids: CASRRSTQGQPYEQYF. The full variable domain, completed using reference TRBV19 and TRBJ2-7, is DGGITQSPKYLFRKEGQNVTLSCEQNLNHDAMYWYRQDPGQGLRLIYYSQIVNDFQKGDIAEGYSVSREKKESFPLTVTSAQKNPTAFYLCASRRSTQGQPYEQYFGPGTRLTVT.

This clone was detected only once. CDR3 nucleotides: TGTGCCAGCAGTGAAGCTGGGGGCGCGGAGACCCAGTACTTC. Protein: CASSEAGGAETQYF. The rearrangement joins TRBV6-1 to TRBJ2-5; possibly TRBD1 for D (6 bases). Looked up from germline, CDR1 is MNHNS and CDR2 is SASEGT. There are 14 residues in the CDR3. V gave up 0 bases and J gave up 5 bases, with 10 bases separating them.